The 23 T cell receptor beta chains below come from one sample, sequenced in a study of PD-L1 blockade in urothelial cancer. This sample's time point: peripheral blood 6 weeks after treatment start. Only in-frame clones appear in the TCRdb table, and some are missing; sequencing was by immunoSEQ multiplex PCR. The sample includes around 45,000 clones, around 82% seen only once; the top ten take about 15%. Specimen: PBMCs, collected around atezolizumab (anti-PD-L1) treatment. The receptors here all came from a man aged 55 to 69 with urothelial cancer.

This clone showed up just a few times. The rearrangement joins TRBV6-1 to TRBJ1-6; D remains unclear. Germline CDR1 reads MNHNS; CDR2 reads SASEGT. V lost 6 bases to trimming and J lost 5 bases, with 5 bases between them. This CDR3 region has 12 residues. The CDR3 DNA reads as TGTGCCAGCAGGGGCCATAATTCACCCCTCCACTTT. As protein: CASRGHNSPLHF.

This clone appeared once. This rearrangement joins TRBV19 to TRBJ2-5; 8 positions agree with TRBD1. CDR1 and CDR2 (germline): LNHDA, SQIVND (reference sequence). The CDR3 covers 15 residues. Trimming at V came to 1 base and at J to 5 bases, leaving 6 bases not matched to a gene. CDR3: CASSIGTGGGETQYF. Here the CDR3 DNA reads TGTGCCAGTAGTATAGGAACAGGGGGAGGTGAGACCCAGTACTTC. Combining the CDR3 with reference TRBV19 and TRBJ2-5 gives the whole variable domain DGGITQSPKYLFRKEGQNVTLSCEQNLNHDAMYWYRQDPGQGLRLIYYSQIVNDFQKGDIAEGYSVSREKKESFPLTVTSAQKNPTAFYLCASSIGTGGGETQYFGPGTRLLVL.

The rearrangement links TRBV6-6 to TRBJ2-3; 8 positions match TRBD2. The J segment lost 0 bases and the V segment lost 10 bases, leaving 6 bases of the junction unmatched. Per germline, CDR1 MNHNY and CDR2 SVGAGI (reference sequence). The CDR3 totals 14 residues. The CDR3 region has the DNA TGTGCCACCAATCGGGGGGGGAGCACAGATACGCAGTATTTT. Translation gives CATNRGGSTDTQYF.

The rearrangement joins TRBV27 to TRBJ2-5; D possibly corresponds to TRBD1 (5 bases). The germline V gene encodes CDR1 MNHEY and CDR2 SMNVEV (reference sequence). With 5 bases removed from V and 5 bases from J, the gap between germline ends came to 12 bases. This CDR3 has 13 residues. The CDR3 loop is CASSRSGPETQYF. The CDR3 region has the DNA TGTGCCAGCAGTAGGTCAGGGCCCGAGACCCAGTACTTC.

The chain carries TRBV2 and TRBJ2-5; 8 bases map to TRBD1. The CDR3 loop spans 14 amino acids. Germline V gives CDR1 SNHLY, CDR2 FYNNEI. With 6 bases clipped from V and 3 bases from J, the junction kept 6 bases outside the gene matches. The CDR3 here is CASRPGQVEETQYF. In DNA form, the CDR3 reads TGTGCCAGCAGACCGGGACAGGTGGAAGAGACCCAGTACTTC.

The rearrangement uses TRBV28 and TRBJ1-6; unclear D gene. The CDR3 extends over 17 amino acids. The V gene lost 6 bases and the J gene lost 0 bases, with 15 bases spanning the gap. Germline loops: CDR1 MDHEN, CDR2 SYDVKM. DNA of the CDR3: TGTGCCAGCAGCTACCTGGACTTTAGCTCCTATAATTCACCCCTCCACTTT. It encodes CASSYLDFSSYNSPLHF.

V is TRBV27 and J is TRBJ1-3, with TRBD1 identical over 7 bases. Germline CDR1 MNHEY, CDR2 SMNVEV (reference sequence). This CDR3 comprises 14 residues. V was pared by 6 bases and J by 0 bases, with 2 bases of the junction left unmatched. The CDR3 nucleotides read TGTGCCAGCAGGACAGGGCCCTCTGGAAACACCATATATTTT. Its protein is CASRTGPSGNTIYF.

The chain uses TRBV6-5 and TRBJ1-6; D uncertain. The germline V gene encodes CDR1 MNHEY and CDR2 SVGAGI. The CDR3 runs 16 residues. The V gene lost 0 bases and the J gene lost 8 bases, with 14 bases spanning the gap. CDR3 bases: TGTGCCAGCAGTTACTCGAAAACACTGCAGGATTCACCCCTCCACTTT. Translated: CASSYSKTLQDSPLHF.

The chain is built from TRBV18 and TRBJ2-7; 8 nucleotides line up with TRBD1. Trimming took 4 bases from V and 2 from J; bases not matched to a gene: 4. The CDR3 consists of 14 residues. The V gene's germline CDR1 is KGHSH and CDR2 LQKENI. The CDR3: CASSLDRDPYEQYF. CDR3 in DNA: TGTGCCAGCTCACTGGACAGGGATCCCTACGAGCAGTACTTC.

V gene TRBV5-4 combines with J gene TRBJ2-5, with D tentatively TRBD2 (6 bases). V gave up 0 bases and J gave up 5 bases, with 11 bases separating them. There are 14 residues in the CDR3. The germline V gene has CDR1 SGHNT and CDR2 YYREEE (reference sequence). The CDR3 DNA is TGTGCCAGCAGCTTGGTGACTAGGCTGGAGACCCAGTACTTC. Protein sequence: CASSLVTRLETQYF.

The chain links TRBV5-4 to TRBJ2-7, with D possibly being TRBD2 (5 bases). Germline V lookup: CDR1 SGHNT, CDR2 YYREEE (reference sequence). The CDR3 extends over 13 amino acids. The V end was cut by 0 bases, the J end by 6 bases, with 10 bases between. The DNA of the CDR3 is TGTGCCAGCAGCTTGGGCCTAGCAGCCGAGCAGTACTTC. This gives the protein CASSLGLAAEQYF.

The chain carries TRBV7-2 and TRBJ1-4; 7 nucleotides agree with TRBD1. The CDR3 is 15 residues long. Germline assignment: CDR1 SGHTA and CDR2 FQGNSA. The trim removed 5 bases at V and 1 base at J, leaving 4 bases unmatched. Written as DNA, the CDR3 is TGTGCCAGCAGCCTAAACAGGGGAACTAATGAAAAACTGTTTTTT. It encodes CASSLNRGTNEKLFF. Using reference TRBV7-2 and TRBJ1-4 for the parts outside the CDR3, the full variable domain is GAGVSQSPSNKVTEKGKDVELRCDPISGHTALYWYRQSLGQGLEFLIYFQGNSAPDKSGLPSDRFSAERTGGSVSTLTIQRTQQEDSAVYLCASSLNRGTNEKLFFGSGTQLSVL.

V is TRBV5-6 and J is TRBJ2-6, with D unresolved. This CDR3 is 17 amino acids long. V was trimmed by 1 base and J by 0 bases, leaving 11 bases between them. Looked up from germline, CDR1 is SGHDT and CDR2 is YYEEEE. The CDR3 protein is CASSLPNFYSGANVLTF. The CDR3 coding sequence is TGTGCCAGCAGCTTGCCGAATTTCTACTCTGGGGCCAACGTCCTGACTTTC.

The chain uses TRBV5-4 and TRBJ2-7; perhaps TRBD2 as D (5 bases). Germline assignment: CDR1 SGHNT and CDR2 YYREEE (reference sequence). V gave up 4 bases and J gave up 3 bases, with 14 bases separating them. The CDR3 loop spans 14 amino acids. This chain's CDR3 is CASSPERGNYEQYF. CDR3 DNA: TGTGCCAGCAGCCCCGAGAGAGGGAACTACGAGCAGTACTTC.

In DNA, the CDR3 is TGCGCCAGCAGCTTGGTGCCAGTCAACACTGAAGCTTTCTTT. It translates to CASSLVPVNTEAFF. The chain is built from TRBV5-1 and TRBJ1-1; D gene uncertain. CDR1 is SGHRS, CDR2 YFSETQ, per germline. Trimming took 0 bases from V and 2 from J, leaving 8 bases between them. The CDR3 has 14 amino acids.

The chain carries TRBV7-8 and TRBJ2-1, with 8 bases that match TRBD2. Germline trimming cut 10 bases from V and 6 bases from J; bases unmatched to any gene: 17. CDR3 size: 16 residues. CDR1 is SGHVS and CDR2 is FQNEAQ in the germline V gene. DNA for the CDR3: TGTGCCACCTTATCCCCTAAGCGGGGGACTCTCAATGAGCAGTTCTTC. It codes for CATLSPKRGTLNEQFF. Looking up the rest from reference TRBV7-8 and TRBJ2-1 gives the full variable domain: GAGVSQSPRYKVAKRGQDVALRCDPISGHVSLFWYQQALGQGPEFLTYFQNEAQLDKSGLPSDRFFAERPEGSVSTLKIQRTQQEDSAVYLCATLSPKRGTLNEQFFGPGTRLTVL.

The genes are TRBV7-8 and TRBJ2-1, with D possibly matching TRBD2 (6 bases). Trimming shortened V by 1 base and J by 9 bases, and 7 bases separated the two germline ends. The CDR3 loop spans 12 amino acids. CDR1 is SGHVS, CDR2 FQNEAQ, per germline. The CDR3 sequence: CASSLVEGEQFF. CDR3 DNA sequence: TGTGCCAGCAGCTTAGTGGAGGGTGAGCAGTTCTTC.

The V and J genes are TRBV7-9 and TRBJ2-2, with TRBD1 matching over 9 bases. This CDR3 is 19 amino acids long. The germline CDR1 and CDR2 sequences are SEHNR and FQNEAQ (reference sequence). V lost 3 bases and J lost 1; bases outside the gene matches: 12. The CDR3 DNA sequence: TGTGCCAGCAGCTTGTCGGTGAGGGGGACAGGGAAGAACACCGGGGAGCTGTTTTTT. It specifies CASSLSVRGTGKNTGELFF.

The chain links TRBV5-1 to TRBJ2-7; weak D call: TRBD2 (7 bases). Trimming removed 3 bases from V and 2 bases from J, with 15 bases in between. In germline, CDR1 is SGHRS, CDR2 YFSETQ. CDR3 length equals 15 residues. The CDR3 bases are TGCGCCAGCAGCTGGACAGCGGGGACCCCCTACGAGCAGTACTTC. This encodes CASSWTAGTPYEQYF.

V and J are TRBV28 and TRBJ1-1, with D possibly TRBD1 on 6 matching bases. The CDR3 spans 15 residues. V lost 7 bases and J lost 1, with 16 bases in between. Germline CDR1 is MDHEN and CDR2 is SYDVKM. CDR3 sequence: CASTPPGQRNTEAFF. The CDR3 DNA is TGTGCCAGCACCCCTCCCGGACAGAGGAACACTGAAGCTTTCTTT.

As DNA, the CDR3 is TGTGCCAGCAGCTTAGCGGAACAGGGAAAAAAACTGTTTTTT. Translation: CASSLAEQGKKLFF. The V and J genes are TRBV7-8 and TRBJ1-4, with D perhaps matching TRBD1 (6 bases). There are 14 residues in the CDR3. V shed 0 bases and J shed 9 bases, with 11 bases lying between them. Germline CDR1 SGHVS, CDR2 FQNEAQ.

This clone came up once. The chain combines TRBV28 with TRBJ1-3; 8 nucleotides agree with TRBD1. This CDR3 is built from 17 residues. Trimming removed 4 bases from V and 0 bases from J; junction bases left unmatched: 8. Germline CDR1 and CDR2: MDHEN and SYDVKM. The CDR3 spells CASSSPGQATSGNTIYF. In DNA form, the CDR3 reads TGTGCCAGCAGTTCCCCGGGACAGGCGACCTCTGGAAACACCATATATTTT.

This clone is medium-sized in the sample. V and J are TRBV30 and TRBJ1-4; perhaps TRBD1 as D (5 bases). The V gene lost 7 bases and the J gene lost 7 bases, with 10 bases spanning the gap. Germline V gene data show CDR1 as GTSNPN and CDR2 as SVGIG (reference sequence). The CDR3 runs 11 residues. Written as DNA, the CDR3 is TGTGCCTCCCAGGGTACTGAAAAACTGTTTTTT. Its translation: CASQGTEKLFF. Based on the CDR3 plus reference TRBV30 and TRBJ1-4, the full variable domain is SQTIHQWPATLVQPVGSPLSLECTVEGTSNPNLYWYRQAAGRGLQLLFYSVGIGQISSEVPQNLSASRPQDRQFILSSKKLLLSDSGFYLCASQGTEKLFFGSGTQLSVL.